This T cell receptor beta chain was captured in a study of TIL therapy for anti-PD-1-resistant metastatic lung cancer. As for the study in general: Most patients had lung adenocarcinoma.

The CDR3 runs 16 residues. V trimming: 7 bases; J trimming: 6 bases; junction bases outside the gene matches: 16. CDR1 SQVTM and CDR2 ANQGSEA come from the germline V gene. About this clone: Its antigen is undetermined.

The libraries were made with immunoSEQ v3. Each library reached some 2 million read pairs, or about 5-6.5 million at deep level. The protocol was immunoSEQ multiplex PCR, while the TCRdb copy is restricted to in-frame clones and leaves out a portion. The sample carries about 46,000 clones, 65% to 90% recorded once. Described time point: pre-treatment sample, taken before nivolumab and TIL therapy. Study-wide findings and caveats: TIL clonotype persistence in blood showed no apparent association with response. Patients were highly selected, enriched for treatment-naive, never-smoker and oncogene-addicted cases.

The clonotype was recovered from a person aged 25-85 years with non-small cell lung cancer. The chain employs TRBV29-1 and TRBJ2-2; 8 bases are a match to TRBD1. The sample was blood, taken at baseline. CDR3 residues: CSAMTGASSLAGELFF. The CDR3 DNA follows: TGCAGCGCTATGACAGGGGCGTCCTCTCTCGCCGGGGAGCTGTTTTTT.